One sample yielded the 28 T cell receptor beta chains listed below, sequenced in a study of regulatory dendritic cells for organ transplantation. For these receptors, no antigen is known. Generated by immunoSEQ multiplex PCR, the TCRdb table keeps only in-frame clones and is missing some. In the table there are about 10,000 clones, roughly 65% of which are singletons. CFSE-labeled sorted T cells met regulatory or mature dendritic cells for around 5 days. Specimen: naive CD4+ T cells from blood cultured with dendritic cells. Subset reported: CD45RA+ naive T cells. The receptor set was obtained from a human donor in good health.

The chain carries TRBV5-5 and TRBJ1-4, with D perhaps matching TRBD1 (6 bases). CDR1 is SGHKS and CDR2 is YYEKEE in the germline V gene (reference sequence). The CDR3 runs 14 residues. V was trimmed by 6 bases and J by 7 bases, leaving 16 bases between them. CDR3 nucleotide sequence: TGTGCCAGCACCTTTGGGGGCCGGAGTGAAAAACTGTTTTTT. Its translation: CASTFGGRSEKLFF.

The rearrangement links TRBV5-1 to TRBJ1-3, with 11 positions matching TRBD1. Germline loops: CDR1 SGHRS, CDR2 YFSETQ. The CDR3 has 16 amino acids. J was trimmed by 1 base and V by 4 bases; bases with no gene match: 4. CDR3 bases: TGCGCCAGCAGCGCAGGACAGGGGGCGTCTGGAAACACCATATATTTT. Protein: CASSAGQGASGNTIYF.

The chain uses TRBV15 and TRBJ2-2; TRBD2 aligns across 15 bases. The V gene's germline CDR1 is LNHNV and CDR2 YYDKDF (reference sequence). This CDR3 has 20 amino acids. Germline trimming cut 0 bases from V and 9 bases from J; bases unmatched to any gene: 14. CDR3 nucleotides: TGTGCCACCAGCAGAGATCTAATCCATGGACTAGCGGGGGGGCGCCGGGAGCTGTTTTTT. It translates to CATSRDLIHGLAGGRRELFF. Complete variable domain (other parts from reference TRBV15 and TRBJ2-2): DAMVIQNPRYQVTQFGKPVTLSCSQTLNHNVMYWYQQKSSQAPKLLFHYYDKDFNNEADTPDNFQSRRPNTSFCFLDIRSPGLGDTAMYLCATSRDLIHGLAGGRRELFFGEGSRLTVL.

This sequence joins TRBV4-1 and TRBJ2-3; 16 bases fit TRBD2. The ends lost 4 bases at V and 1 base at J; junction bases unmatched: 2. Germline CDR1 MGHRA, CDR2 YSYEKL. The CDR3 has 17 amino acids. The CDR3 reads CASSRGTSGGGTDTQYF. CDR3 DNA sequence: TGCGCCAGCAGCCGTGGGACTAGCGGGGGGGGCACAGATACGCAGTATTTT.

The genes are TRBV18 and TRBJ1-4; TRBD1 matches at 12 bases. The CDR3 is 16 amino acids. Germline CDR1 reads KGHSH; CDR2 reads LQKENI. The trim removed 3 bases at V and 3 bases at J, leaving 2 bases unmatched. Here the CDR3 reads CASSPGQGASNEKLFF. Here the CDR3 DNA reads TGTGCCAGCTCACCGGGACAGGGGGCTTCTAATGAAAAACTGTTTTTT.

The V gene is TRBV2, the J gene TRBJ1-5; D might be TRBD1 (6 bases). The CDR3 consists of 15 residues. The V gene's germline CDR1 is SNHLY and CDR2 FYNNEI. Trimming took off 0 bases at V and 6 bases at J, with 12 bases between the two ends. This CDR3 is CASSEAGGQVQPQHF. Written as DNA, the CDR3 is TGTGCCAGCAGTGAAGCGGGGGGGCAGGTTCAGCCCCAGCATTTT.

The chain employs TRBV5-1 and TRBJ1-3; D unclear. CDR1 and CDR2 from the germline V gene are SGHRS and YFSETQ. This CDR3 region has 13 residues. V dropped 7 bases and J dropped 0 bases, with 8 bases sitting between them. The CDR3 sequence: CASRPSSGNTIYF. CDR3 nucleotide sequence: TGCGCCAGCCGCCCGAGCTCTGGAAACACCATATATTTT.

This clone has only a few counts. The gene calls are TRBV10-3 and TRBJ1-2; D gene ambiguous. Looked up from germline, CDR1 is ENHRY and CDR2 is SYGVKD. This CDR3 has 13 residues. The V end lost 3 bases, the J end lost 4 bases, and 9 bases lay between the germline ends. The CDR3 DNA reads TGTGCCATCAGTGACGAGGAAACCTATGGCTACACCTTC. Protein product: CAISDEETYGYTF.

The chain couples TRBV5-8 to TRBJ1-2; TRBD1 agrees at 7 bases. The CDR3 covers 13 residues. CDR1 and CDR2 from the germline V gene are SGHTS and YDEGEE. V shed 4 bases and J 7 bases; nucleotides not matched to a gene: 7. CDR3 amino acids: CASSPRWDSGYTF. The CDR3 DNA reads TGTGCCAGCAGCCCCCGGTGGGACAGTGGCTACACCTTC.

The table lists this clone with a few counts. The chain is built from TRBV28 and TRBJ1-4; a possible D gene is TRBD1 (5 bases). Trimming removed 5 bases at V and 4 bases at J, with 14 bases between. The germline V gene encodes CDR1 MDHEN and CDR2 SYDVKM. The CDR3 contains 15 residues. CDR3 coding DNA: TGTGCCAGCAGTGTCCAGGGTACTCTTAATGAAAAACTGTTTTTT. It is translated as CASSVQGTLNEKLFF.

The chain couples TRBV11-2 to TRBJ2-7, with D possibly TRBD1 on 6 matching bases. The germline V gene encodes CDR1 SGHAT and CDR2 FQNNGV. Trimming left V 7 bases short and J 3 bases short, with 19 bases between. The CDR3 is made up of 15 amino acids. CDR3 residues: CASKPGYRAFYEQYF. CDR3 nucleotides: TGTGCCAGCAAACCAGGCTACAGGGCCTTCTACGAGCAGTACTTC.

This clone was recorded a few times. The rearrangement links TRBV27 to TRBJ2-7; 8 nucleotides line up with TRBD1. The CDR3 is 16 amino acids. The ends lost 1 base at V and 4 bases at J; junction bases unmatched: 9. In germline, CDR1 is MNHEY, CDR2 SMNVEV (reference sequence). The CDR3 nucleotides read TGTGCCAGCAGTTTATGGCCGCAGGGGGCTCGGTACGAGCAGTACTTC. It codes for CASSLWPQGARYEQYF.

The CDR3 DNA reads TGTGCCAGCAGCTTATACCCAGGGGGCAGGGAGACCCAGTACTTC. It translates to CASSLYPGGRETQYF. V and J are TRBV11-3 and TRBJ2-5, with 8 bases fitting TRBD1. J lost 5 bases, V lost 2 bases, and 7 bases had no gene match. Germline assignment: CDR1 SGHNT and CDR2 YENEEA. This CDR3 is 15 amino acids long.

The genes are TRBV18 and TRBJ1-1; 7 nucleotides align to TRBD1. Per the germline V gene, CDR1 is KGHSH and CDR2 is LQKENI. Trimming cost V 1 base and J 4 bases; bases outside gene matches: 9. This CDR3 contains 16 residues. As DNA, the CDR3 is TGTGCCAGCTCACCACTGTTGGGACAGTCGGGCACTGAAGCTTTCTTT. Its translation is CASSPLLGQSGTEAFF.

The chain uses TRBV9 and TRBJ1-4, with TRBD1 matching over 7 bases. Per germline, CDR1 SGDLS and CDR2 YYNGEE. Germline trimming cut 4 bases from V and 7 bases from J; bases unmatched to any gene: 7. CDR3 length: 14 residues. The CDR3 spells CASSSRQGGEKLFF. The CDR3 coding sequence is TGTGCCAGCAGCTCCCGACAGGGAGGTGAAAAACTGTTTTTT.

The CDR3 coding sequence is TGTGCCAGCAGTTTACGGGGGGCTACCGGGGAGCTGTTTTTT. Translation gives CASSLRGATGELFF. This sequence joins TRBV27 and TRBJ2-2, with TRBD2 as a possible D gene (7 bases). Germline V gene lookup returns CDR1 MNHEY and CDR2 SMNVEV (reference sequence). Trimming cost V 2 bases and J 5 bases, with 9 bases left between them. The CDR3 extends over 14 amino acids.

The chain couples TRBV6-4 to TRBJ2-2; D remains ambiguous. V lost 5 bases, J lost 2 bases, and 9 bases lay in between. CDR3 length equals 14 residues. In germline, CDR1 is MRHNA, CDR2 SNTAGT. The CDR3 bases are TGTGCCAGCAGTCCCCTTTTTAACACCGGGGAGCTGTTTTTT. It translates to CASSPLFNTGELFF.

The count of this clone is one. The chain employs TRBV11-3 and TRBJ2-3; possible D gene TRBD2, 5 bases. Germline lookup yields CDR1 SGHNT and CDR2 YENEEA. V was clipped by 0 bases and J by 3 bases, with 16 bases between them. This CDR3 spans 17 amino acids. This CDR3 is CASSLERVGRGTDTQYF. The CDR3 DNA sequence: TGTGCCAGCAGCTTAGAACGGGTGGGCCGGGGAACAGATACGCAGTATTTT.

The chain combines TRBV30 with TRBJ2-1; 8 nucleotides line up with TRBD2. V trimming: 1 base; J trimming: 0 bases; junction bases outside the gene matches: 11. Looked up from germline, CDR1 is GTSNPN and CDR2 is SVGIG (reference sequence). The CDR3 is 18 amino acids. The CDR3 nucleotides are TGTGCCTGGAGTGGAGCGGGAGCTACGCCAGACTCCTACAATGAGCAGTTCTTC. This sequence encodes CAWSGAGATPDSYNEQFF.

This chain joins TRBV5-3 and TRBJ2-3; D is perhaps TRBD1 (7 bases). TRBV5-3 is classed as an ORF, of uncertain function. V lost 4 bases and J 5 bases, leaving 20 bases between the germline ends. CDR3 length: 16 amino acids. The CDR3 DNA sequence: TGTGCCAGAAGCCTGGGGGGCCAGGGGGAAGAAGATACGCAGTATTTT. Amino acid sequence: CARSLGGQGEEDTQYF.

This clone was observed a handful of times. The chain employs TRBV2 and TRBJ1-2; 8 bases agree with TRBD1. V dropped 1 base and J dropped 6; count of bases not matched to a gene: 10. This CDR3 is built from 16 residues. CDR1 is SNHLY, CDR2 FYNNEI, per germline. CDR3 in amino acids: CASSEERTGMNNGYTF. DNA for the CDR3: TGTGCCAGCAGTGAAGAGAGGACAGGGATGAATAATGGCTACACCTTC.

The gene calls are TRBV7-2 and TRBJ2-7; 7 positions agree with TRBD2. Per germline, CDR1 SGHTA and CDR2 FQGNSA. This CDR3 has 16 residues. V lost 3 bases, J lost 3 bases, and 11 bases stayed unmatched. The CDR3 is CASSLGGTGLYYEQYF. CDR3 bases: TGTGCCAGCAGCTTGGGGGGGACGGGGCTTTACTACGAGCAGTACTTC.

A remark on this clone: The sample holds other DNA sequences that translate to the same CDR3. V gene TRBV2 combines with J gene TRBJ2-7, with 8 bases matching TRBD1. Germline assignment: CDR1 SNHLY and CDR2 FYNNEI. The CDR3 contains 13 residues. The J segment lost 1 base and the V segment lost 6 bases, leaving 2 bases of the junction unmatched. The CDR3 region is CASSRQGSYEQYF. As DNA, the CDR3 is TGTGCCAGCAGCCGACAGGGGTCCTACGAGCAGTACTTC.

The chain recombines TRBV7-9 with TRBJ2-5; maybe TRBD2 (6 bases). The CDR3 runs 14 residues. With 1 base removed from V and 5 bases from J, the gap between germline ends came to 11 bases. Looked up from germline, CDR1 is SEHNR and CDR2 is FQNEAQ (reference sequence). The chain's CDR3 is CASSLGVGRETQYF. CDR3 nucleotides: TGTGCCAGCAGCTTAGGTGTAGGGAGGGAGACCCAGTACTTC.

The chain recombines TRBV18 with TRBJ2-7; D may correspond to TRBD1 or TRBD2 (5 bases each). Trimming cost V 5 bases and J 7 bases, with 18 bases left between them. CDR1 and CDR2 from the germline V gene are KGHSH and LQKENI. The CDR3 runs 14 residues. The CDR3 DNA sequence: TGTGCCAGCTCAACACGGGGCCCTGGCGTAGAGCAGTACTTC. Translating it yields CASSTRGPGVEQYF. Together with reference TRBV18 and TRBJ2-7, the CDR3 gives the full variable domain: NAGVMQNPRHLVRRRGQEARLRCSPMKGHSHVYWYRQLPEEGLKFMVYLQKENIIDESGMPKERFSAEFPKEGPSILRIQQVVRGDSAAYFCASSTRGPGVEQYFGPGTRLTVT.

The chain combines TRBV11-3 with TRBJ2-1; 8 bases map to TRBD2. CDR1 is SGHNT, CDR2 YENEEA, per germline. J lost 9 bases, V lost 3 bases, and 4 bases had no gene match. The CDR3 runs to 13 residues. CDR3 amino acids: CASSFGGAFEQFF. The CDR3 DNA follows: TGTGCCAGCAGCTTCGGGGGGGCCTTTGAGCAGTTCTTC. Full variable domain (rest looked up from reference TRBV11-3 and TRBJ2-1): EAGVVQSPRYKIIEKKQPVAFWCNPISGHNTLYWYLQNLGQGPELLIRYENEEAVDDSQLPKDRFSAERLKGVDSTLKIQPAELGDSAVYLCASSFGGAFEQFFGPGTRLTVL.

The V call is TRBV5-5, the J call TRBJ1-2; D gene uncertain. The CDR3 is 15 residues long. The V gene's germline CDR1 is SGHKS and CDR2 YYEKEE (reference sequence). Trimming stripped 4 bases from V and 6 bases from J, with 19 bases between. CDR3 region: CASSPNSQVDNGYTF. CDR3 sequence (DNA): TGTGCCAGCAGCCCCAACTCCCAGGTAGACAATGGCTACACCTTC.

The gene calls are TRBV6-6 and TRBJ2-7; a possible D gene is TRBD2 (6 bases). CDR1 is MNHNY and CDR2 is SVGAGI in the germline V gene (reference sequence). The CDR3 consists of 14 residues. Trimming removed 8 bases at V and 2 bases at J, with 16 bases between. The CDR3 nucleotides read TGTGCCAGCCGACTGCCGGGGAGGACCTACGAGCAGTACTTC. This translates into CASRLPGRTYEQYF.